These T cell receptor beta chains were read from a single sample in a study of STAT5B mutations in CD4+ large granular lymphocyte leukemia. Method: immunoSEQ multiplex PCR; TCRdb's copy keeps in-frame clones and lacks some. The table lists about 45,000 clones, 65% to 90% of them singletons, with about 2.8% in the top ten. The material sequenced was CD4+ T cells from blood buffy coats. All receptors derive from a human donor in good health. Each CDR3 is given with its conserved first and last residue. The order of the fields is V gene, D gene, clone size, J gene, CDR3 protein, CDR3 DNA. A D gene is named only where the DNA matches it firmly. Only some rows state a clone size, as once, few, many or a class for expanded clones.

>TRBV6-4|-|once|TRBJ1-1
CASSYRSNTEAFF
TGTGCCAGCAGTTACAGGTCGAACACTGAAGCTTTCTTT
>TRBV7-2|TRBD1|-|TRBJ1-4
CASSPRQGDEKLFF
TGTGCCAGCAGCCCTAGACAGGGCGATGAAAAACTGTTTTTT
>TRBV10-3|-|-|TRBJ1-5
CAIANNNQPQHF
TGTGCCATCGCGAACAACAATCAGCCCCAGCATTTT
>TRBV7-3|-|-|TRBJ2-1
CASSGGPSVNEQFF
TGTGCCAGCAGTGGGGGTCCCTCGGTCAATGAGCAGTTCTTC
>TRBV19|-|-|TRBJ1-5
CASSLNWDKENQPQHF
TGTGCCAGTAGTTTAAATTGGGACAAGGAGAATCAGCCCCAGCATTTT
>TRBV6-6|TRBD2|-|TRBJ2-1
CASTGLAGYFFF
TGTGCCAGCACCGGACTAGCGGGGTATTTTTTCTTC
>TRBV7-8|TRBD2|-|TRBJ2-5
CASSYGTRLQETQYF
TGTGCCAGCAGCTACGGGACTAGACTCCAAGAGACCCAGTACTTC
>TRBV6-6|TRBD1|-|TRBJ2-1
CASSYQDRARNEQFF
TGTGCCAGCAGTTACCAGGACAGGGCCCGCAATGAGCAGTTCTTC
>TRBV28|-|-|TRBJ2-3
CASSLFLLAGSTDTQYF
TGTGCCAGCAGTTTATTTCTCCTTGCGGGATCCACAGATACGCAGTATTTT
>TRBV6-1|TRBD1|medium-sized|TRBJ2-7
CASRADRAGQYF
TGTGCCAGCAGGGCAGACAGGGCGGGGCAGTACTTC
>TRBV28|-|-|TRBJ1-2
CASSSNYGYTF
TGTGCCAGCTCATCTAACTATGGCTACACCTTC
>TRBV9|TRBD2|-|TRBJ2-4
CASSVASGSNIQYF
TGTGCCAGCAGCGTAGCTAGCGGGAGCAACATTCAGTACTTC
>TRBV4-1|TRBD1|-|TRBJ1-1
CASSHPKRGLGQGAKHTEAFF
TGCGCCAGCAGCCACCCTAAAAGAGGGCTTGGACAGGGGGCGAAGCACACTGAAGCTTTCTTT
>TRBV6-5|TRBD2|-|TRBJ2-7
CASSYSRAGGYEQYF
TGTGCCAGCAGTTACTCGAGGGCGGGAGGGTACGAGCAGTACTTC
>TRBV5-6|-|-|TRBJ2-1
CASSFGTRRRGISEQFF
TGTGCCAGCAGCTTCGGGACGAGACGCCGAGGTATTAGTGAGCAGTTCTTC
>TRBV6-5|-|few|TRBJ1-2
CASSRTNYGYTF
TGTGCCAGCAGCCGTACGAACTATGGCTACACCTTC
>TRBV18|-|-|TRBJ2-3
CASSPEVTQYF
TGTGCCAGCTCACCTGAGGTTACGCAGTATTTT
>TRBV6-4|TRBD1|-|TRBJ1-1
CASSDTPDRSTEAFF
TGTGCCAGCAGTGACACGCCGGACAGGAGTACTGAAGCTTTCTTT
>TRBV19|-|-|TRBJ1-5
CASSIVGGGRQPQHF
TGTGCCAGTAGTATAGTCGGGGGGGGCCGGCAGCCCCAGCATTTT
>TRBV5-1|-|-|TRBJ2-5
CASSLGSGVRETQYF
TGCGCCAGCAGCTTGGGGTCAGGAGTTCGGGAGACCCAGTACTTC
>TRBV2|-|few|TRBJ1-1
CASSDQENTEAFF
TGTGCCAGCAGTGACCAAGAGAACACTGAAGCTTTCTTT
>TRBV5-1|-|-|TRBJ1-4
CASSYQAGDEKLFF
TGCGCCAGCAGCTACCAGGCTGGCGATGAAAAACTGTTTTTT
>TRBV19|-|-|TRBJ1-2
CASSPGGNYGYTF
TGTGCCAGTAGTCCGGGGGGGAACTATGGCTACACCTTC
>TRBV27|TRBD2|-|TRBJ2-3
CASSLLRSGLAYSRDTQYF
TGTGCCAGCAGTTTATTGAGGTCCGGACTAGCTTACTCCAGAGATACGCAGTATTTT
>TRBV4-2|TRBD1|-|TRBJ2-1
CASSPGQGADEQFF
TGTGCCAGCAGCCCCGGACAGGGGGCCGATGAGCAGTTCTTC
>TRBV28|-|once|TRBJ2-5
CASSPTTRPETQYF
TGTGCCAGCAGCCCAACGACTAGACCGGAGACCCAGTACTTC
>TRBV10-3|-|-|TRBJ1-2
CAISVGGNGYTF
TGTGCCATCAGTGTAGGAGGGAACGGCTACACCTTC
>TRBV6-1|-|-|TRBJ2-7
CASSEQGGESYEQYF
TGTGCCAGCAGTGAACAGGGCGGGGAATCCTACGAGCAGTACTTC
>TRBV4-3|-|-|TRBJ2-1
CASSQEPGPISYNEQFF
TGCGCCAGCAGCCAAGAGCCGGGACCCATATCGTACAATGAGCAGTTCTTC
>TRBV5-4|TRBD2|-|TRBJ2-1
CALARKRGGEQFF
TGTGCCTTAGCCCGAAAGCGGGGGGGTGAGCAGTTCTTC
>TRBV27|-|-|TRBJ2-3
CASKGGLSTDTQYF
TGTGCCAGCAAGGGCGGGTTGAGCACAGATACGCAGTATTTT
>TRBV7-2|-|-|TRBJ2-1
CASSLTIGQIYNEQFF
TGTGCCAGCAGCTTAACAATTGGACAGATATACAATGAGCAGTTCTTC
>TRBV18|-|few|TRBJ1-1
CASSPSLNTEAFF
TGTGCCAGCTCACCATCTCTGAACACTGAAGCTTTCTTT
>TRBV30|-|-|TRBJ1-4
CAWTGGIREKLFF
TGTGCCTGGACGGGAGGGATTAGAGAAAAACTGTTTTTT
>TRBV6-5|-|-|TRBJ1-1
CASSPARLNTEAFF
TGTGCCAGCAGTCCTGCGCGGTTGAACACTGAAGCTTTCTTT
>TRBV10-2|TRBD2|-|TRBJ2-5
CASSPRLAGGVETQYF
TGCGCCAGCAGTCCGCGACTAGCGGGAGGGGTCGAGACCCAGTACTTC
>TRBV30|-|-|TRBJ1-1
CAWKIDRMNTEAFF
TGTGCCTGGAAAATTGACAGGATGAACACTGAAGCTTTCTTT
>TRBV7-2|TRBD1|few|TRBJ1-2
CASSPWTGGVYGYTF
TGTGCCAGCAGCCCCTGGACAGGGGGCGTCTATGGCTACACCTTC
>TRBV19|TRBD2|-|TRBJ2-1
CASSLREGGYNEQFF
TGTGCCAGTAGTCTACGGGAGGGGGGCTACAATGAGCAGTTCTTC
>TRBV6-1|-|-|TRBJ1-4
CASRFRGATNEKLFF
TGTGCCAGCAGGTTCCGAGGGGCAACTAATGAAAAACTGTTTTTT
>TRBV5-4|TRBD1|-|TRBJ2-1
CASSWGQGSSYNEQFF
TGTGCCAGCAGCTGGGGACAGGGCAGCTCCTACAATGAGCAGTTCTTC
>TRBV7-2|TRBD2|-|TRBJ2-7
CASSPTSGRSYEQYF
TGTGCCAGCAGCCCAACTAGCGGGAGGTCCTACGAGCAGTACTTC
>TRBV27|-|-|TRBJ1-1
CASTSTGTMNTEAFF
TGTGCCAGCACCTCCACGGGGACCATGAACACTGAAGCTTTCTTT
>TRBV27|-|-|TRBJ1-1
CASTIKPPGWALGNTEAFF
TGTGCCAGCACTATCAAACCGCCGGGGTGGGCGCTAGGGAACACTGAAGCTTTCTTT
>TRBV2|TRBD2|-|TRBJ2-3
CASSHGLAGDTQYF
TGTGCCAGCAGCCACGGACTAGCGGGAGATACGCAGTATTTT
>TRBV7-9|-|-|TRBJ1-5
CASSDSGGRQPQHF
TGTGCCAGCAGCGACAGCGGGGGGCGTCAGCCCCAGCATTTT
>TRBV5-1|-|few|TRBJ2-5
CASSLVINYSETQYF
TGCGCCAGCAGCTTGGTAATAAATTATTCGGAGACCCAGTACTTC